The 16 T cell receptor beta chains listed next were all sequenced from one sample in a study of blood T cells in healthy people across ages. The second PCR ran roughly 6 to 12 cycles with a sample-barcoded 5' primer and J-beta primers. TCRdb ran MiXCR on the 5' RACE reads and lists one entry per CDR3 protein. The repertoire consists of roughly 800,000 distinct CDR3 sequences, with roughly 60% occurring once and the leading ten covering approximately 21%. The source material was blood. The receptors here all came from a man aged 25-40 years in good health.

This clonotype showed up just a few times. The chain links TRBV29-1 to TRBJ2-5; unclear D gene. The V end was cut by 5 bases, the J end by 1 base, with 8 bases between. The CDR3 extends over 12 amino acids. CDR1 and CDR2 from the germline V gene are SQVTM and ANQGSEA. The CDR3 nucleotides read TGCAGCGTTTACTCCGTCCAAGAGACCCAGTACTTC. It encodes CSVYSVQETQYF.

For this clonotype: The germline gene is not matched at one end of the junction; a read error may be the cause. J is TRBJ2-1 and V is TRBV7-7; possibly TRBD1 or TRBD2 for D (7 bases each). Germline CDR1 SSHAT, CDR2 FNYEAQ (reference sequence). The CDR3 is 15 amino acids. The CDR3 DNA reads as TGTGCTAGCAGCCCCGGCGCAGGGGGGGTCAATGAGCAGTTCTTC. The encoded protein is CASSPGAGGVNEQFF.

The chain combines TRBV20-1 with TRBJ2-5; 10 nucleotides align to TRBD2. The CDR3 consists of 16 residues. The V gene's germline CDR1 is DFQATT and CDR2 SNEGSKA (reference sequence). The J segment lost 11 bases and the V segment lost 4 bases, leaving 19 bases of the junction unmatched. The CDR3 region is CSATTSGWGYQDEQYF. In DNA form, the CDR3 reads TGCAGTGCTACGACTAGCGGGTGGGGATACCAGGATGAGCAGTACTTC.

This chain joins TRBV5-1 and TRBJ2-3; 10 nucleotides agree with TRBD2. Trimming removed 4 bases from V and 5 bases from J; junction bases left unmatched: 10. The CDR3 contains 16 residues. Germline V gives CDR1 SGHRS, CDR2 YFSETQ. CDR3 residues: CASSRPYERGGDTQYF. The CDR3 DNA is TGCGCCAGCAGCCGTCCCTACGAGCGGGGGGGAGATACGCAGTATTTT.

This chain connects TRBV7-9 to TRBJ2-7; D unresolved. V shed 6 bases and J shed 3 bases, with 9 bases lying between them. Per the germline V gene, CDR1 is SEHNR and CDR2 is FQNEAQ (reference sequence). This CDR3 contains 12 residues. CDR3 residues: CASRDAFYEQYF. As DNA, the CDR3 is TGTGCCAGCAGAGACGCATTCTACGAGCAGTACTTC.

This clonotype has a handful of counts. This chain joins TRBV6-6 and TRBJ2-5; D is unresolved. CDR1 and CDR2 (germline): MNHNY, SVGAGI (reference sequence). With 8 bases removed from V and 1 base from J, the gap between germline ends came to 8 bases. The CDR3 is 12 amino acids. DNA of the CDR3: TGTGCCAGCGGGTCTATCCAAGAGACCCAGTACTTC. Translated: CASGSIQETQYF.

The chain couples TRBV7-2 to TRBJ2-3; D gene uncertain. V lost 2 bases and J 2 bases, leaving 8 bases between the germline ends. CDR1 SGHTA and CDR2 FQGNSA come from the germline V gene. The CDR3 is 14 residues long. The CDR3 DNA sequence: TGTGCCAGCAGCTTATATGGCTTCACAGATACGCAGTATTTT. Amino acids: CASSLYGFTDTQYF.

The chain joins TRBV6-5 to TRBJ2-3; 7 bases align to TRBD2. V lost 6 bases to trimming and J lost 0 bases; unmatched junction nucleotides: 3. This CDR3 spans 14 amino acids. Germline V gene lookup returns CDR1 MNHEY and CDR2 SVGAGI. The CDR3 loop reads CASRAGLSTDTQYF. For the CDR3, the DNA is TGTGCCAGCAGAGCGGGGCTTAGCACAGATACGCAGTATTTT.

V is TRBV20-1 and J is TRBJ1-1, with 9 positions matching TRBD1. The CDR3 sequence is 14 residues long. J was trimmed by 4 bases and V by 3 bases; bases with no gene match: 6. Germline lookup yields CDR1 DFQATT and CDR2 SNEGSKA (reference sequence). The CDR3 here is CSAREQGAGTEAFF. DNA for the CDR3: TGCAGTGCTAGGGAACAGGGGGCTGGCACTGAAGCTTTCTTT.

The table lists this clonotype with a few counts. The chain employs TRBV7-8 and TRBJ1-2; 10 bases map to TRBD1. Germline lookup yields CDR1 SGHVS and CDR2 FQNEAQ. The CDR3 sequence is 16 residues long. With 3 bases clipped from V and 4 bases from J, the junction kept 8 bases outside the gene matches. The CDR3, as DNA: TGTGCCAGCAGCTTTGGACTGACAGGGGGCACCTATGGCTACACCTTC. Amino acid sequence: CASSFGLTGGTYGYTF.

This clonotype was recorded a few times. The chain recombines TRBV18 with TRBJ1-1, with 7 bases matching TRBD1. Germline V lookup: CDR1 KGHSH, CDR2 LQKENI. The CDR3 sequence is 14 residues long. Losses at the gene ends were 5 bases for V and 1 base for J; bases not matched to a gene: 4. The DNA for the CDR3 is TGTGCCAGCTCATGGGACAGTACGAACACTGAAGCTTTCTTT. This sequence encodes CASSWDSTNTEAFF.

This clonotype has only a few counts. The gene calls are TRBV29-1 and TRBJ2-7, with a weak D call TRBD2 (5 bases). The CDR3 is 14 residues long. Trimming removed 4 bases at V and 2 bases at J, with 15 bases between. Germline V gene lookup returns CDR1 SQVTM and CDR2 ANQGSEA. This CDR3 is CSVVPGKGTYEQYF. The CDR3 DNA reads TGCAGCGTTGTGCCCGGGAAAGGAACCTACGAGCAGTACTTC.

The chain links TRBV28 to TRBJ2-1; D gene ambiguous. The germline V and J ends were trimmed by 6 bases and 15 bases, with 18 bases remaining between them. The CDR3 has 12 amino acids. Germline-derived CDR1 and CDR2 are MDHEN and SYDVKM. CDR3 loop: CASRTPLRVLFF. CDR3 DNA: TGTGCCAGCAGAACCCCCCTAAGGGTTCTGTTCTTC.

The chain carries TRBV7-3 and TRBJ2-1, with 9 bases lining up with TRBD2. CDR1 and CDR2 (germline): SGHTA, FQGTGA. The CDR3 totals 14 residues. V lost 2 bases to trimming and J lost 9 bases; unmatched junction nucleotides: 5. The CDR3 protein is CASSLLGTSIEQFF. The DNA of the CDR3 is TGTGCCAGCAGCTTACTTGGGACTAGCATTGAGCAGTTCTTC.

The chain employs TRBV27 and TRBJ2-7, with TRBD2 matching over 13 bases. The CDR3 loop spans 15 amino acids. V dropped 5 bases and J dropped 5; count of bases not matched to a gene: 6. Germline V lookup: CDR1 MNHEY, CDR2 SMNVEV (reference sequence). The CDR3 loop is CASSPRTSGRDEQYF. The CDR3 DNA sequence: TGTGCCAGCAGTCCCCGGACTAGCGGGAGAGACGAGCAGTACTTC.

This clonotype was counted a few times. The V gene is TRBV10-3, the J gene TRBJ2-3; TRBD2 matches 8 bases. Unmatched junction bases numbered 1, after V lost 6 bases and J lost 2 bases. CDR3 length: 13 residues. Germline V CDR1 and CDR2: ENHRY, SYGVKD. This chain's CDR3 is CAIRGLVTDTQYF. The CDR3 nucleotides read TGTGCCATCAGGGGACTAGTCACAGATACGCAGTATTTT.